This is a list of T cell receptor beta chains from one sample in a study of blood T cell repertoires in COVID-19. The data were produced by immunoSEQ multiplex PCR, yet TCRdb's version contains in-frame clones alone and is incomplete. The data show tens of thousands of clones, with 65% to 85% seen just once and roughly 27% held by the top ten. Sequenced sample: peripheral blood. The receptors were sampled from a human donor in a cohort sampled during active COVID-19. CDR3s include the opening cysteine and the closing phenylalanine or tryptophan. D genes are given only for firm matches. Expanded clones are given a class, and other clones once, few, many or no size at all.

TGTGCCAGCAGCGTATCAGCTAGCGGGGGGGACTATGAGCAGTTCTTC,CASSVSASGGDYEQFF,.,TRBJ2-1,TRBV9,TRBD2
TGTGCCAGCAGCCATGGACAGGGGTCAGGGGCCAACGTCCTGACTTTC,CASSHGQGSGANVLTF,.,TRBJ2-6,TRBV3-1/TRBV3-2,TRBD1
TGTGCCAGCAGTGACAGGGGTTTTTTAGCCGGGGAGCTGTTTTTT,CASSDRGFLAGELFF,.,TRBJ2-2,TRBV6-2/TRBV6-3,TRBD1
TGCGCCAGCAGCTTTACCCGGACAGGGCCTACCTACGAGCAGTACTTC,CASSFTRTGPTYEQYF,.,TRBJ2-7,TRBV5-1,TRBD1
TGTGCCAGCTCACCTCAAGGAGACGAGCAGTACTTC,CASSPQGDEQYF,.,TRBJ2-7,TRBV18,.
TGTGCCAGCAGCGGCGGGGACAGCGCTTTCTATGGCTACACCTTC,CASSGGDSAFYGYTF,.,TRBJ1-2,TRBV5-4,TRBD1
TGTGCCAGCTCACCGCCGAGCGGTCGGCACGAGCAGTACTTC,CASSPPSGRHEQYF,.,TRBJ2-7,TRBV18,.
TGTGCCAGCAGTTCATCAAGCGGGGGAGAGACCCAGTACTTC,CASSSSSGGETQYF,once,TRBJ2-5,TRBV6-5,TRBD2
TGTGCCACCTCGTACAGGGGGCAAACCTCCTACGAGCAGTACTTC,CATSYRGQTSYEQYF,.,TRBJ2-7,TRBV19,TRBD1
TGTGCCAGCAGCTTACCAGGGACAGGCTACGAGCAGTACTTC,CASSLPGTGYEQYF,.,TRBJ2-7,TRBV7-8,TRBD1
TGTGCCAGCTCACCACCAACCGGGAGTCGCTACAATGAGCAGTTCTTC,CASSPPTGSRYNEQFF,.,TRBJ2-1,TRBV18,.
TGTGCCAGCAGCTCAGACCGGGACAGGGGGCGGGGTACTGAAGCTTTCTTT,CASSSDRDRGRGTEAFF,.,TRBJ1-1,TRBV7-9,TRBD1
TGTGCCATCACCCTGACCAGGGGGTATTCTGGAAACACCATATATTTT,CAITLTRGYSGNTIYF,.,TRBJ1-3,TRBV10-3,TRBD1
TGTGCCAGCAGGAGGGTTAGCGTTAGCACAGATACGCAGTATTTT,CASRRVSVSTDTQYF,few,TRBJ2-3,TRBV6-5,.
TGCGCCAGCAGCCCCGGACAGAACTCACCGGGGAATGAAAAACTGTTTTTT,CASSPGQNSPGNEKLFF,.,TRBJ1-4,TRBV5-1,.
TGCAGCGTTGACCAAATCACCTACAATGAGCAGTTCTTC,CSVDQITYNEQFF,.,TRBJ2-1,TRBV29-1,.
TGTGCCAGCTCAATCCTGACAGGGGAGTACAATGAGCAGTTCTTC,CASSILTGEYNEQFF,few,TRBJ2-1,TRBV18,TRBD1
TGCGCCAGCAGTGCCGGGGGGCTATCCTTGACCTACGAGCAGTACTTC,CASSAGGLSLTYEQYF,.,TRBJ2-7,TRBV10-2,.
TGTGCCAGTAGTATAAGCCCGAACACTGAAGCTTTCTTT,CASSISPNTEAFF,few,TRBJ1-1,TRBV19,.
TGTGCCAGCAGCTTGGGGGGGTTCTATGAAAAACTGTTTTTT,CASSLGGFYEKLFF,once,TRBJ1-4,TRBV7-2,.
TGTGCCAGCAGCCCAAGGACAGACGCTAACTATGGCTACACCTTC,CASSPRTDANYGYTF,.,TRBJ1-2,TRBV11-2,.
TGTGCCAGTAGTATTAGTGACAATGAGCAGTTCTTC,CASSISDNEQFF,.,TRBJ2-1,TRBV19,.
TGTGCCAGCAGCCCCCCGGGTAACTATGGCTACACCTTC,CASSPPGNYGYTF,.,TRBJ1-2,TRBV7-9,.
TGTGCCAGCAGCCAACGAACAGGGGCCCTCTACAATGAGCAGTTCTTC,CASSQRTGALYNEQFF,few,TRBJ2-1,TRBV14,TRBD1
TGTGCCAGCTCACTTGACTCTCCCTATGGCTACACCTTC,CASSLDSPYGYTF,few,TRBJ1-2,TRBV18,.
TGCGCCAGCAGCCAGGGACTGTATAATTCACCCCTCCACTTT,CASSQGLYNSPLHF,medium-sized,TRBJ1-6,TRBV4-1,.
TGCGCCAGCAGCGGGGGACAGGGGAGCGGAACGAACTATGGCTACACCTTC,CASSGGQGSGTNYGYTF,.,TRBJ1-2,TRBV5-1,TRBD1
TGCAGCGCCAGGACAGGTCCCTCCTACAATGAGCAGTTCTTC,CSARTGPSYNEQFF,.,TRBJ2-1,TRBV29-1,TRBD1
TGCGCCAGCAGCCAAATCAGCGGGGGAGCAGATACGCAGTATTTT,CASSQISGGADTQYF,.,TRBJ2-3,TRBV4-3,TRBD2
TGTGCCAGCAGTCCTCCGGGACTAGCGGGAAGGCTTCTAGATGAGCAGTTCTTC,CASSPPGLAGRLLDEQFF,.,TRBJ2-1,TRBV28,TRBD2
TGTGCCAGCAGTTATCCGGAGGCGACAGATACGCAGTATTTT,CASSYPEATDTQYF,.,TRBJ2-3,TRBV28,.
TGTGCCAGCAGCTTCGGGGGGGCACCGCTAGAGACCCAGTACTTC,CASSFGGAPLETQYF,.,TRBJ2-5,TRBV9,TRBD2
TGTGCCATCAGTACGGACAGGGAGAACACTGAAGCTTTCTTT,CAISTDRENTEAFF,.,TRBJ1-1,TRBV10-3,TRBD1
TGCGCCAGCAGCCAAGGGACAGGGAACCAGCCCCAGCATTTT,CASSQGTGNQPQHF,.,TRBJ1-5,TRBV4-1,TRBD1
TGTGCCAGCAGTTCCTGGAGGGGTTTTGGGACTAATCAGCCCCAGCATTTT,CASSSWRGFGTNQPQHF,.,TRBJ1-5,TRBV6-2/TRBV6-3,.
TGTGCCAGCAGCTTAGAAGGACTTCAAGAGACCCAGTACTTC,CASSLEGLQETQYF,.,TRBJ2-5,TRBV7-9,.
TGTGCCAGCAGTTCTCCTCCCGGACAGGGTTCCGGCTACACCTTC,CASSSPPGQGSGYTF,.,TRBJ1-2,TRBV2,TRBD1
TGCGCCAGCAGCCAAGCCTCGGGACAGAACTATGGCTACACCTTC,CASSQASGQNYGYTF,once,TRBJ1-2,TRBV4-1,TRBD1
TGTGCCAGGGTCGGGACTAGCGTCATGATAACCTACAATGAGCAGTTCTTC,CARVGTSVMITYNEQFF,.,TRBJ2-1,TRBV7-9,TRBD2
TGTGCCAGCCTCACGGGGTATACTGAAGCTTTCTTT,CASLTGYTEAFF,.,TRBJ1-1,TRBV19,.
TGTGCCAGCAGTTTCCCATCTGGGGACAGCTACGGGGAGCTGTTTTTT,CASSFPSGDSYGELFF,.,TRBJ2-2,TRBV6-5,TRBD1
TGTGCCAGCAGTTACTCTGAGACAGTAAATGAAAAACTGTTTTTT,CASSYSETVNEKLFF,few,TRBJ1-4,TRBV6-2/TRBV6-3,.
TGTGCCAGCAGCCCTAGCGGCTCCTTCTCAGATACGCAGTATTTT,CASSPSGSFSDTQYF,few,TRBJ2-3,TRBV9,TRBD2
TGTGCCAGCAGCCAAGAAGGGGAGGCAGATACGCAGTATTTT,CASSQEGEADTQYF,.,TRBJ2-3,TRBV3-1/TRBV3-2,.